Presented here are 9 T cell receptor beta chains from one specimen sequenced in a study of shared clonotypes between healthy human individuals. Assay used: immunoSEQ multiplex PCR; TCRdb lists only in-frame clones, some missing. The sample contains about 980,000 clones, about three quarters of which appear only once. Sequencing was performed on memory CD4+ T cells sorted from blood. As to subset: CD45RA-negative fraction. The receptors were gathered from a man younger than 35 in good health.

This chain connects TRBV10-3 to TRBJ2-7; possible D gene TRBD2, 6 bases. CDR3 length equals 14 residues. The V gene lost 2 bases and the J gene lost 6 bases, with 14 bases spanning the gap. Germline V gene sequence: CDR1 ENHRY, CDR2 SYGVKD. The CDR3, as DNA: TGTGCCATCAGTGAGATGGAGGGCCCTTTCGAGCAGTACTTC. This sequence encodes CAISEMEGPFEQYF.

In its sample, this clone was seen many times. The chain has TRBV28 and TRBJ1-1; perhaps TRBD1 as D (6 bases). CDR3 length equals 11 residues. CDR1 and CDR2 from the germline V gene are MDHEN and SYDVKM. V lost 10 bases, J lost 4 bases, and 10 bases lay in between. The CDR3 reads CATGVFTEAFF. The CDR3 DNA sequence: TGTGCCACAGGGGTTTTCACTGAAGCTTTCTTT. The full variable domain, completed using reference TRBV28 and TRBJ1-1, is DVKVTQSSRYLVKRTGEKVFLECVQDMDHENMFWYRQDPGLGLRLIYFSYDVKMKEKGDIPEGYSVSREKKERFSLILESASTNQTSMYLCATGVFTEAFFGQGTRLTVV.

The rearrangement joins TRBV19 to TRBJ2-5, with D possibly matching TRBD1 (5 bases). CDR3 length: 13 residues. Germline CDR1 LNHDA, CDR2 SQIVND (reference sequence). V was cut by 1 base and J by 13 bases, with 16 bases left in between. The CDR3 DNA reads TGTGCCAGTAGTATAGCCCAAGGGGTACCCCCGTACTTC. It translates to CASSIAQGVPPYF.

The genes are TRBV2 and TRBJ1-2, with 10 bases matching TRBD1. Germline CDR1 and CDR2: SNHLY and FYNNEI. The CDR3 totals 16 residues. V gave up 5 bases and J gave up 8 bases; unmatched junction bases: 14. The CDR3: CASSPYGQDRGSGYTF. The DNA for the CDR3 is TGTGCCAGCAGTCCCTATGGGCAGGACAGGGGGTCGGGCTACACCTTC.

About this clone itself: Other DNA variants within this sample encode the same CDR3. The chain combines TRBV6-5 with TRBJ1-2; D is uncertain. The germline gives CDR1 MNHEY, CDR2 SVGAGI. V lost 4 bases, J lost 6 bases, and 9 bases lay in between. The CDR3 is 12 residues long. CDR3 DNA: TGTGCCAGCAGTTTACAAGGGAATGGCTACACCTTC. Its translation is CASSLQGNGYTF.

This sequence joins TRBV4-1 and TRBJ1-5, with TRBD1 as a possible D gene (5 bases). V lost 4 bases, J lost 3 bases, and 13 bases lay in between. The CDR3 sequence is 15 residues long. Germline-derived CDR1 and CDR2 are MGHRA and YSYEKL. CDR3 protein: CASSRADMDNQPQHF. The CDR3 bases are TGCGCCAGCAGCCGCGCGGACATGGACAATCAGCCCCAGCATTTT.

The gene calls are TRBV11-2 and TRBJ2-3; 9 bases align to TRBD1. There are 16 residues in the CDR3. Germline V gene lookup returns CDR1 SGHAT and CDR2 FQNNGV. V gave up 5 bases and J gave up 3 bases; unmatched junction bases: 9. The CDR3 coding sequence is TGTGCCAGCAGCCTTACAGGGGGCACGGGAACAGATACGCAGTATTTT. It specifies CASSLTGGTGTDTQYF.

The CDR3 DNA follows: TGTGCCAGCACCGGTGGTGGGGGGCGAGAGACCCAGTACTTC. Translating gives CASTGGGGRETQYF. The chain is built from TRBV27 and TRBJ2-5, with D tentatively TRBD1 or TRBD2 (6 bases each). CDR3 length equals 14 residues. Germline CDR1 MNHEY, CDR2 SMNVEV (reference sequence). V was clipped by 7 bases and J by 4 bases, with 16 bases between them.

This sequence joins TRBV5-1 and TRBJ1-4, with 8 bases fitting TRBD1. The CDR3 loop spans 15 amino acids. V shed 2 bases and J 5 bases; nucleotides not matched to a gene: 5. Germline CDR1 is SGHRS and CDR2 is YFSETQ. The CDR3 region has the DNA TGCGCCAGCAGCTTAGGACAGGGCCCAAATGAAAAACTGTTTTTT. The encoded protein is CASSLGQGPNEKLFF.